This TCR beta chain came from a study of T cells in Graves' hyperthyroidism and ophthalmopathy. Germline CDR1 reads LNHDA; CDR2 reads SQIVND (reference sequence). This CDR3 region has 14 residues. V lost 7 bases to trimming and J lost 2 bases, with 14 bases between them. Researchers took RNA transcripts and amplified the TCR beta CDR3 regions from them. HTBI primers were the set used in a first-round RT-PCR of the TCR CDR3. TCRdb independently ran MiXCR on the multiplex PCR reads; one entry per CDR3 protein. The sample has about 560,000 distinct CDR3 sequences; around 17% are singletons. The chain is built from TRBV19 and TRBJ1-2; D call uncertain. Sequenced: blood. The sequence derives from a woman between 18 and 29 years old with Graves' hyperthyroidism. CDR3 amino acids: CASTHAGNNYGYTF. In DNA, the CDR3 is TGTGCCAGTACCCATGCGGGAAACAACTATGGCTACACCTTC.